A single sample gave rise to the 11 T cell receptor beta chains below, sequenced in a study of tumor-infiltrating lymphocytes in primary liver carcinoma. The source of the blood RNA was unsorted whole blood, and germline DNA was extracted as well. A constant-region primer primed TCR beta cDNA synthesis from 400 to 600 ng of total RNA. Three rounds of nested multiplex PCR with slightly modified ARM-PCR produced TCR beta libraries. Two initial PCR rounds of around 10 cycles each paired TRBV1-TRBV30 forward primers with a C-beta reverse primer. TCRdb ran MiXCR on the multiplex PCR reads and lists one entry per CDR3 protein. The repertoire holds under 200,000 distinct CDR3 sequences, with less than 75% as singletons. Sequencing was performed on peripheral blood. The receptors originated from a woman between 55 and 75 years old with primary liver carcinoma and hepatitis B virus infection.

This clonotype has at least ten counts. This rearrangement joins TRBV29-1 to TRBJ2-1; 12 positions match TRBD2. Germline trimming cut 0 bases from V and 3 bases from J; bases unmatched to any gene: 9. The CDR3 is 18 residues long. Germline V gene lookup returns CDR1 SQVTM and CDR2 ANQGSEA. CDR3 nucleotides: TGCAGCGTTGAAGATCGGCTAGCGGGAGGGAGAATCTACAATGAGCAGTTCTTC. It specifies CSVEDRLAGGRIYNEQFF.

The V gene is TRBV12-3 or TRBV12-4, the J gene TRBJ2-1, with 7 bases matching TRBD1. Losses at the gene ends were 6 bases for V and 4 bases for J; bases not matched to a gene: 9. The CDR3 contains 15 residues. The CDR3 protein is CASSLDRMRYNEQFF. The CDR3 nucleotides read TGTGCCAGCAGCCTGGACAGGATGCGGTACAATGAGCAGTTCTTC.

The DNA of the CDR3 is TGTGCCAGCAGTTCCAAAACCCACGGGGCCCCCTACGAGCAGTACTTC. Translating it yields CASSSKTHGAPYEQYF. The rearrangement uses TRBV28 and TRBJ2-7; D could derive from TRBD1 or TRBD2 (5 bases each). CDR1 MDHEN and CDR2 SYDVKM come from the germline V gene. V was clipped by 4 bases and J by 2 bases, with 18 bases between them. The CDR3 runs to 16 residues.

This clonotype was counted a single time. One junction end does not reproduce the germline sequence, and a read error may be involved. CDR3 DNA sequence: TGTGCCAGCTGTTATTTACAGGGGGCGCACGGCTACACCTTC. It specifies CASCYLQGAHGYTF. The rearrangement joins TRBV6-5 to TRBJ1-2, with 9 bases matching TRBD1. The CDR3 is 14 amino acids. Looked up from germline, CDR1 is MNHEY and CDR2 is SVGAGI.

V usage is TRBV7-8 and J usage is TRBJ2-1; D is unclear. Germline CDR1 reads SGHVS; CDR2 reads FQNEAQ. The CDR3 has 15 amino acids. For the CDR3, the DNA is TGTACCGGCAGCCCCCAGCCGGGCTCCTACAATGAGCAGTTCTTC. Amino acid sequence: CTGSPQPGSYNEQFF.

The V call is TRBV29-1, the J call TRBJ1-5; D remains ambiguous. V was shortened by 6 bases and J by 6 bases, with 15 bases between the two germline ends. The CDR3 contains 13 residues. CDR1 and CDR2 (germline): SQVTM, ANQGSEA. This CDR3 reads CSVLVSGRQPQHF. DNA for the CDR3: TGCAGCGTCTTGGTTTCTGGGCGTCAGCCCCAGCATTTT.

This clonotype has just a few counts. CDR3 DNA sequence: TGTGCCAGCAGTGAATATACGAGTTACGAGCAGTACTTC. Amino acids: CASSEYTSYEQYF. V gene TRBV25-1 combines with J gene TRBJ2-7; no reliable D call. Germline CDR1 MGHDK, CDR2 SYGVNS. The CDR3 is 13 amino acids. With 0 bases removed from V and 4 bases from J, the gap between germline ends came to 7 bases.

The chain's CDR3 is CASSLGLAGRRWQYF. The CDR3, as DNA: TGTGCCAGCAGCTTAGGACTAGCGGGGAGGCGATGGCAGTATTTT. The chain uses TRBV11-3 and TRBJ2-3, with TRBD2 matching over 11 bases. The J segment lost 11 bases and the V segment lost 1 base, leaving 8 bases of the junction unmatched. The germline V gene has CDR1 SGHNT and CDR2 YENEEA. The CDR3 covers 15 residues.

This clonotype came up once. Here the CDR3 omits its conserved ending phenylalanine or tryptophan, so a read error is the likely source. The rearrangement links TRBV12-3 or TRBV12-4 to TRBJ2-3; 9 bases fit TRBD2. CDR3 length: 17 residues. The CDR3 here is CTSSSPVAGGRADTQYL. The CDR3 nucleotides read TGTACCAGCAGTAGCCCGGTTGCGGGAGGGCGAGCAGATACGCAGTATCTT.

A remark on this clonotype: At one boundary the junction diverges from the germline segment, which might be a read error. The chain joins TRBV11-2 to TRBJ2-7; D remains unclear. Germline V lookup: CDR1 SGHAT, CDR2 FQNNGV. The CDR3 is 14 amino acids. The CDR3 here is CASSLYPSSYEQYF. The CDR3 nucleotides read TGCGCCAGCAGCCTCTATCCTTCCTCCTACGAGCAGTATTTC.

Written as DNA, the CDR3 is TGTGTAAGCAGCCGTAGCCCCGAAGAGACCCAGTACTTC. Protein product: CVSSRSPEETQYF. J is TRBJ2-5 and V is TRBV11-1; D unresolved. The CDR3 length is 13 residues. The V gene's germline CDR1 is SGHAT and CDR2 FQDESV (reference sequence). The entire variable domain, with the rest obtained from reference TRBV11-1 and TRBJ2-5, is as follows: EAEVAQSPRYKITEKSQAVAFWCDPISGHATLYWYRQILGQGPELLVQFQDESVVDDSQLPKDRFSAERLKGVDSTLKIQPAELGDSAMYLCVSSRSPEETQYFGPGTRLLVL.